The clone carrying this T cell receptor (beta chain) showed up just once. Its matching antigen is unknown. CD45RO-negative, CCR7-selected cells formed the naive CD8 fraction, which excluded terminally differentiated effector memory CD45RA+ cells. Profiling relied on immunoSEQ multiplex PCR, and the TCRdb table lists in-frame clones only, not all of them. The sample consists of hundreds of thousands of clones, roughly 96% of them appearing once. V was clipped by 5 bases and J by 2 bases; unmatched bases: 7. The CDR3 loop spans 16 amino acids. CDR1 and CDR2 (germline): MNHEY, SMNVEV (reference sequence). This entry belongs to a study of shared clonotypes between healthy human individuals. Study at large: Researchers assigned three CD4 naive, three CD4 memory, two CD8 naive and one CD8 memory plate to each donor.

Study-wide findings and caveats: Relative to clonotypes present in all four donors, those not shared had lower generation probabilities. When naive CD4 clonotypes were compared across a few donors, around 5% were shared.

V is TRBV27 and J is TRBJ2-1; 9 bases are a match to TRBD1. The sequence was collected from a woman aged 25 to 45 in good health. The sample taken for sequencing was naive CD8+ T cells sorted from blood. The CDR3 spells CASSIGTGTPYNEQFF. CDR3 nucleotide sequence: TGTGCCAGCAGTATCGGGACAGGGACACCCTACAATGAGCAGTTCTTC.